This T cell receptor (beta chain) was recovered during a study of T and B cells in COVID-19 patients. About the research overall: Of 20 to 25 active-infection patients, under 15 were critically ill with mechanical ventilation or extracorporeal membrane oxygenation.

The CDR3 is 13 amino acids. Germline CDR1 and CDR2: KGHDR and SFDVKD. Trimming cost V 1 base and J 13 bases, with 13 bases left between them. TRB was amplified from approximately 250-480 ng of blood genomic DNA. BIOMED2 TRB-A/B primer pools were used in multiplex TRB PCR. One entry per CDR3 protein results from TCRdb running MiXCR on the multiplex PCR reads. The sample lists about 7,000 distinct CDR3 sequences; approximately 24% were seen once. This TCR came from a human donor who had recovered from COVID-19. The chain couples TRBV24-1 to TRBJ2-1; a weak D match, TRBD1 (6 bases). Source material: blood. This chain's CDR3 is CATSDLTRDTQFF. CDR3 nucleotides: TGTGCCACCAGTGATTTAACCCGGGACACCCAGTTCTTC.